Included here is one TCR beta chain sequence, with context. V was trimmed by 2 bases and J by 6 bases, leaving 15 bases between them. Germline assignment: CDR1 MNHNS and CDR2 SASEGT. This CDR3 has 15 residues. The sample is drawn from a study of blood T cell repertoires in COVID-19. The overall study: The cDNA or gDNA used as material had been derived from T cells, B-cell-depleted T cells, or PBMCs.

In the authors' methods: Reference gene primer amplification in the assay estimated nucleated cell counts. Method: immunoSEQ multiplex PCR; TCRdb's copy keeps in-frame clones and lacks some. D and trimming were read from the DNA, whereas the V and J calls and clone size are those reported in that table. The data show 180,000 or so clones, 86% seen once. In Seattle, patients joined the study during active infection and were tracked longitudinally. The V and J genes are TRBV6-1 and TRBJ2-3, with D unresolved. This TCR was sampled from a woman between 55 and 75 years old with COVID-19, enrolled during active disease. Material: peripheral blood. CDR3 coding DNA: TGTGCCAGCAGTGAAACACCAGACGGGTATGATACGCAGTATTTT. Its protein product is CASSETPDGYDTQYF.